The rows below give T cell receptor beta chains drawn from one sample of a study of CD8 T cells in ankylosing spondylitis. MiXCR, run by TCRdb on the 5' RACE reads, gives a single entry per CDR3 protein. The sample includes around 430,000 distinct CDR3 sequences, 17% of them seen just once. The source material was blood, either unsorted or a sorted T cell fraction (not recorded which). These receptor sequences come from a male donor with ankylosing spondylitis. The CDR3 runs from the conserved cysteine through the conserved F or W. D genes are given only for firm matches. Clone size appears in some rows only: once, few, many, or a class for an expanded clone.

D,J,size,V,DNA,CDR3
-,TRBJ1-1,few,TRBV15,TGTGCCACCAGCACAGCCGGGCAGGCGGCTGAAGCTTTCTTT,CATSTAGQAAEAFF
-,TRBJ1-1,few,TRBV29-1,TGCAGCGTTGAAGTGTCCAGGGCGGTGGGGGGGACTGAAGCTTTCTTT,CSVEVSRAVGGTEAFF
-,TRBJ1-3,few,TRBV5-1,TGCGCCAGCAGCTTACAGGTGGGGCCTGGAAACACCATATATTTT,CASSLQVGPGNTIYF
-,TRBJ2-7,-,TRBV30,TGTGCCTGGACAGGCCCGCCCTACGAGCAGTACTTC,CAWTGPPYEQYF
-,TRBJ1-1,-,TRBV20-1,TGCAGTGCTAGAGATCTGAGGGCAGGGCGATTGGGAGAAGCTTTCTTT,CSARDLRAGRLGEAFF
-,TRBJ2-1,-,TRBV15,TGTGCCACCAGCAGAGAAATCGGAGTATCCTACAATGAGCAGTTCTTC,CATSREIGVSYNEQFF
TRBD2,TRBJ2-7,-,TRBV5-1,TGCGCCAGGAGCAGGAGCGGGGGGCCCTCCTACGAGCAGTACTTC,CARSRSGGPSYEQYF
TRBD1,TRBJ1-2,-,TRBV4-1,TGCGCCAGCAGCCAAGGACGTCTGGACAGGGGCTATGGCTACACCTTC,CASSQGRLDRGYGYTF
TRBD1,TRBJ2-7,few,TRBV5-1,TGCGCCAGCAGCTGGACAGGACCGCTCGACGAGCAGTACTTC,CASSWTGPLDEQYF
-,TRBJ2-2,-,TRBV30,TGTGCCTGGAGCCCCCTCCTAGCCCTCACCGGGGAGCTGTTTTTT,CAWSPLLALTGELFF
-,TRBJ2-7,-,TRBV20-1,TGCAGTGCCATCGGGGCTACCTCCCTGGATGAGCAGTACTTC,CSAIGATSLDEQYF
-,TRBJ1-1,few,TRBV7-8,TGTGCCAGCAGCTTTTTCCCGAACACTGAAGCTTTCTTT,CASSFFPNTEAFF
-,TRBJ2-7,many,TRBV12-3/TRBV12-4,TGTGCCAGCAGTTCCCACGGATCCTCCTACGAGCAGTACTTC,CASSSHGSSYEQYF
-,TRBJ2-1,many,TRBV12-3/TRBV12-4,TGTGCCAGCAGTTTTTACCCCGAAAATGAGCAGTTCTTC,CASSFYPENEQFF
TRBD2,TRBJ2-5,-,TRBV3-1,TGTGCCAGCAGCCGTAGCGGGAATGCAGGAGAGACCCAGTACTTC,CASSRSGNAGETQYF
-,TRBJ1-2,few,TRBV2,TGTGCCAGCAGTGAAGGGGGCGCGCTCGGCTATGGCTACACCTTC,CASSEGGALGYGYTF
TRBD2,TRBJ2-7,few,TRBV5-6,TGTGCCAGCAGCCCCGACACTAGCGGGACTTTCTACGAGCAGTACTTC,CASSPDTSGTFYEQYF
-,TRBJ2-3,few,TRBV12-3/TRBV12-4,TGTGCCAGCACCCCCTCTCCCTCGAAGGGGTCAGATACGCAGTATTTT,CASTPSPSKGSDTQYF
TRBD1,TRBJ2-6,-,TRBV28,TGTGCCAGCAGTTTAAGGAGACAGGGGGCCTCTGGGGCCAACGTCCTGACTTTC,CASSLRRQGASGANVLTF
TRBD1,TRBJ1-4,few,TRBV2,TGTGCCAGCAGAGCAAGACAGGGGGCCTGGGGTGAAAAACTGTTTTTT,CASRARQGAWGEKLFF
-,TRBJ2-7,many,TRBV5-1,TGCGCCAGCAGCTTGGTTGGGGTGACCTACGAGCAGTACTTC,CASSLVGVTYEQYF
-,TRBJ1-1,few,TRBV20-1,TGCAGTGCTCCTCAGACAGGAATTAACACTGAAGCTTTCTTT,CSAPQTGINTEAFF
-,TRBJ1-6,-,TRBV6-1,TGTGCCAGCACTAACACTGGACGGGGTTCACCCCTCCACTTT,CASTNTGRGSPLHF
-,TRBJ2-5,-,TRBV5-1,TGCGCCAGCAGCTTGGCGGGGACGGAGACCCAGTACTTC,CASSLAGTETQYF
TRBD2,TRBJ2-1,-,TRBV20-1,TGCAGTGCTAGAGACGGACTAGCGGGAGGAATTGAGCAGTTCTTC,CSARDGLAGGIEQFF